A single sample is the source of the 12 T cell receptor beta chains below, sequenced in a study of spatial heterogeneity in lung cancer. The time point is: sample taken at primary tumor resection. Whole RNA from tumor, nontumor lung or frozen PBMC was sequenced unsorted. MiXCR, run by TCRdb on the 5' RACE reads, gives a single entry per CDR3 protein. The data show roughly 82,000 distinct CDR3 sequences, with 10% to 15% seen just once and around 4.6% held by the top ten. Sequencing used PBMCs, obtained at surgery. The receptors were sampled from a male donor with early-stage non-small cell lung cancer.

This clonotype has ten or more counts. CDR3 coding DNA: TGTGCCAGCAGCCAAGGCCCGGGGTACACTGAAGCTTTCTTT. It is translated as CASSQGPGYTEAFF. The chain combines TRBV3-1 with TRBJ1-1, with unresolved D. CDR1 is LGHDT and CDR2 is YNNKEL in the germline V gene (reference sequence). V gave up 1 base and J gave up 3 bases, with 9 bases separating them. This CDR3 has 14 amino acids.

This clonotype turned up a few times. The chain links TRBV29-1 to TRBJ1-1; D is unclear. The V end was cut by 3 bases, the J end by 7 bases, with 9 bases between. The CDR3 contains 11 residues. CDR1 is SQVTM and CDR2 is ANQGSEA in the germline V gene. In DNA, the CDR3 is TGCAGCGTTGAGGGCCAGATTGAAGCTTTCTTT. Its translation is CSVEGQIEAFF. Looking up the rest from reference TRBV29-1 and TRBJ1-1 gives the full variable domain: SAVISQKPSRDICQRGTSLTIQCQVDSQVTMMFWYRQQPGQSLTLIATANQGSEATYESGFVIDKFPISRPNLTFSTLTVSNMSPEDSSIYLCSVEGQIEAFFGQGTRLTVV.

The rearrangement links TRBV28 to TRBJ1-5; tentatively, D is TRBD1 (5 bases). CDR1 MDHEN and CDR2 SYDVKM come from the germline V gene. The CDR3 is 15 residues long. V was clipped by 6 bases and J by 1 base, with 13 bases between them. CDR3 residues: CASRGPGPSNQPQHF. DNA for the CDR3: TGTGCCAGCAGGGGACCGGGACCGAGCAATCAGCCCCAGCATTTT. The entire variable domain, with the rest obtained from reference TRBV28 and TRBJ1-5, is as follows: DVKVTQSSRYLVKRTGEKVFLECVQDMDHENMFWYRQDPGLGLRLIYFSYDVKMKEKGDIPEGYSVSREKKERFSLILESASTNQTSMYLCASRGPGPSNQPQHFGDGTRLSIL.

DNA for the CDR3: TGTGCCTGGAGTAGGGCTAGCGGGCTATTACGGGGGGAGCTGTTTTTT. This translates into CAWSRASGLLRGELFF. This rearrangement joins TRBV30 to TRBJ2-2, with 8 bases identical to TRBD2. Trimming at V came to 2 bases and at J to 8 bases, leaving 13 bases not matched to a gene. This CDR3 is built from 16 residues. Germline V gene lookup returns CDR1 GTSNPN and CDR2 SVGIG (reference sequence).

This clonotype was observed a handful of times. The chain uses TRBV7-2 and TRBJ2-3; 10 bases are shared with TRBD2. CDR1 is SGHTA and CDR2 is FQGNSA in the germline V gene. This CDR3 is 18 amino acids long. V gave up 1 base and J gave up 1 base; unmatched junction bases: 8. The CDR3 nucleotides are TGTGCCAGCAGCTTAGTGCTAGCGGGAGTAACGGGCACAGATACGCAGTATTTT. It specifies CASSLVLAGVTGTDTQYF.

V gene TRBV24-1 combines with J gene TRBJ2-1; the D is unclear. Germline CDR1 and CDR2: KGHDR and SFDVKD. The CDR3 loop spans 16 amino acids. Trimming left V 3 bases short and J 0 bases short, with 11 bases between. The CDR3 region is CATSDQDASSYNEQFF. DNA for the CDR3: TGTGCCACCAGTGATCAAGACGCCAGCTCCTACAATGAGCAGTTCTTC.

In this sample, this clonotype turned up a few times. V and J are TRBV5-1 and TRBJ1-5; no definite D call. The ends were cut back, 4 bases at V and 4 bases at J, with 15 bases in the middle. The CDR3 spans 15 residues. CDR1 and CDR2 (germline): SGHRS, YFSETQ. The CDR3 reads CASSPPRDGNQPQHF. CDR3 nucleotide sequence: TGCGCCAGCAGCCCTCCCCGAGACGGGAATCAGCCCCAGCATTTT.

This chain uses TRBV20-1 with TRBJ2-7, with D perhaps matching TRBD1 (6 bases). The CDR3 has 15 residues. Trimming shortened V by 0 bases and J by 5 bases, and 17 bases separated the two germline ends. Per the germline V gene, CDR1 is DFQATT and CDR2 is SNEGSKA (reference sequence). The CDR3 here is CSARDWGLQGNEQYF. The CDR3, as DNA: TGCAGTGCTAGAGATTGGGGTCTACAGGGTAACGAGCAGTACTTC.

This clonotype has ten or more counts. The genes are TRBV28 and TRBJ2-1, with D possibly TRBD1 on 6 matching bases. V lost 6 bases to trimming and J lost 4 bases, with 16 bases between them. Per germline, CDR1 MDHEN and CDR2 SYDVKM. This CDR3 has 15 residues. CDR3 sequence reads: CASRSFGGQYNEQFF. DNA of the CDR3: TGTGCCAGCAGGTCCTTTGGGGGCCAATACAATGAGCAGTTCTTC.

This clonotype was detected ten times or more. V is TRBV7-9 and J is TRBJ2-2; TRBD1 matches at 8 bases. Per germline, CDR1 SEHNR and CDR2 FQNEAQ (reference sequence). The J segment lost 1 base and the V segment lost 1 base, leaving 5 bases of the junction unmatched. There are 17 residues in the CDR3. CDR3: CASSLGFGTGNTGELFF. The CDR3, as DNA: TGTGCCAGCAGCTTAGGTTTCGGGACAGGGAACACCGGGGAGCTGTTTTTT.

There are a few counts of this clonotype. CDR3 loop: CASSWDTTNTGELFF. For the CDR3, the DNA is TGTGCCAGCAGCTGGGACACAACGAACACCGGGGAGCTGTTTTTT. This rearrangement joins TRBV5-5 to TRBJ2-2; the D gene is possibly TRBD1 (6 bases). The CDR3 sequence is 15 residues long. The germline V gene encodes CDR1 SGHKS and CDR2 YYEKEE (reference sequence). Between the trimmed V and J ends, which lost 3 bases and 0 bases, there was a span of 9 bases.

CDR3: CASNPPRDYGYTF. CDR3 bases: TGTGCCAGCAACCCCCCTCGGGACTATGGCTACACCTTC. V and J are TRBV11-2 and TRBJ1-2, with D unresolved. Between the trimmed V and J ends, which lost 7 bases and 3 bases, there was a span of 12 bases. This CDR3 region has 13 residues. Per germline, CDR1 SGHAT and CDR2 FQNNGV.